Each of the 18 T cell receptor beta chains below was sequenced from the same sample in a study of blood T cell repertoires in COVID-19. TCRdb's copy holds only in-frame clones and misses some; the assay was immunoSEQ multiplex PCR. The sample has about 380,000 clones, roughly 85% seen once. The source material was peripheral blood. Every receptor here comes from a woman between 18 and 29 years old with acute or convalescent COVID-19.

About this clone: Within the sample, other DNA sequences also encode this same CDR3. The CDR3: CAISESQVGYTF. The CDR3 region has the DNA TGTGCCATCAGTGAGTCTCAGGTTGGCTACACCTTC. The rearrangement links TRBV10-3 to TRBJ1-2; the D is unclear. In germline, CDR1 is ENHRY, CDR2 SYGVKD. The length of the CDR3 is 12 residues. Trimming took 0 bases from V and 7 from J, leaving 6 bases between them.

V and J are TRBV5-1 and TRBJ1-2; 8 nucleotides align to TRBD1. Germline V gene lookup returns CDR1 SGHRS and CDR2 YFSETQ. The CDR3 extends over 18 amino acids. Losses at the gene ends were 5 bases for V and 7 bases for J; bases not matched to a gene: 22. The CDR3 protein is CASSREGPLRTGIGGYTF. CDR3 nucleotides: TGCGCCAGCAGTAGAGAGGGCCCGCTCCGGACAGGGATAGGTGGCTACACCTTC.

This clone came up a few times. V usage is TRBV9 and J usage is TRBJ1-4, with 9 positions matching TRBD1. Looked up from germline, CDR1 is SGDLS and CDR2 is YYNGEE. Unmatched junction bases numbered 9, after V lost 2 bases and J lost 7 bases. CDR3 size: 16 residues. The CDR3 DNA is TGTGCCAGCAGCGTCGATACCGGGACAGGGAGTGAAAAACTGTTTTTT. Translated: CASSVDTGTGSEKLFF.

This clone was detected only a few times. V is TRBV11-2 and J is TRBJ2-7; 10 nucleotides align to TRBD2. Germline V gene lookup returns CDR1 SGHAT and CDR2 FQNNGV. V shed 5 bases, J shed 2 bases, and the junction held 6 bases outside the gene matches. The CDR3 is 15 residues long. CDR3 nucleotides: TGTGCCAGCAGCGATAGCGGGGGGCGGCCCTACGAGCAGTACTTC. Translated, it gives CASSDSGGRPYEQYF. The full variable domain, its missing parts supplied by reference TRBV11-2 and TRBJ2-7, is EAGVAQSPRYKIIEKRQSVAFWCNPISGHATLYWYQQILGQGPKLLIQFQNNGVVDDSQLPKDRFSAERLKGVDSTLKIQPAKLEDSAVYLCASSDSGGRPYEQYFGPGTRLTVT.

The chain links TRBV21-1 to TRBJ2-7; the table's D gene call, TRBD2, was not cross checked with the DNA. TRBV21-1 is annotated as a pseudogene. The CDR3 totals 14 residues. CDR3 residues: CASRTSGASYEQYF. CDR3 bases: TGTGCCAGCAGGACTAGCGGAGCATCCTACGAGCAGTACTTC.

This chain links TRBV19 with TRBJ1-5; D gene ambiguous. Looked up from germline, CDR1 is LNHDA and CDR2 is SQIVND (reference sequence). V was clipped by 3 bases and J by 4 bases, with 16 bases between them. The CDR3 runs to 16 residues. The CDR3 bases are TGTGCCAGTAGTATTCTGAGGGCGTCGTCGAATCAGCCCCAGCATTTT. Translating gives CASSILRASSNQPQHF.

The chain combines TRBV7-2 with TRBJ2-2; 9 nucleotides align to TRBD1. Trimming at V came to 3 bases and at J to 6 bases, leaving 2 bases not matched to a gene. The CDR3 runs 14 residues. Germline loops: CDR1 SGHTA, CDR2 FQGNSA. DNA of the CDR3: TGTGCCAGCAGCTTGAACAGGGGGCCCGGGGAGCTGTTTTTT. Translation gives CASSLNRGPGELFF.

There are a few counts of this clone. The rearrangement links TRBV19 to TRBJ1-5; no reliable D call. The CDR3 is made up of 9 amino acids. Trimming cost V 7 bases and J 9 bases, with 4 bases left between them. Germline CDR1 is LNHDA and CDR2 is SQIVND (reference sequence). The CDR3 is CASTGPQHF. The CDR3 bases are TGTGCCAGTACGGGGCCCCAGCATTTT.

This chain's CDR3 is CASSLGQGETQYF. The CDR3 DNA reads TGTGCCAGTAGTCTGGGACAGGGAGAGACCCAGTACTTC. V and J are TRBV19 and TRBJ2-5; 9 nucleotides match TRBD1. In germline, CDR1 is LNHDA, CDR2 SQIVND (reference sequence). The CDR3 is 13 amino acids. The V gene end was trimmed by 5 bases and the J gene end by 4 bases; junction bases not matched to a gene: 2.

The chain has TRBV9 and TRBJ2-3; TRBD1 agrees at 7 bases. Trimming took 0 bases from V and 8 from J; bases not matched to a gene: 6. The CDR3 length is 14 residues. In germline, CDR1 is SGDLS, CDR2 YYNGEE. The CDR3 nucleotides read TGTGCCAGCAGCGTAGCGAGTACAGGGGCTACGCAGTATTTT. The encoded protein is CASSVASTGATQYF. The full variable domain, in which reference TRBV9 and TRBJ2-3 provide the parts outside the CDR3, is DSGVTQTPKHLITATGQRVTLRCSPRSGDLSVYWYQQSLDQGLQFLIQYYNGEERAKGNILERFSAQQFPDLHSELNLSSLELGDSALYFCASSVASTGATQYFGPGTRLTVL.

The DNA for the CDR3 is TGTGCCAGCAGCCGACCCCTAGCGGGACAAGAGACCCAGTACTTC. Translating gives CASSRPLAGQETQYF. The genes are TRBV3-1 (or the pseudogene TRBV3-2) and TRBJ2-5; TRBD2 matches at 9 bases. There are 15 residues in the CDR3. Trimming at V came to 4 bases and at J to 2 bases, leaving 5 bases not matched to a gene. Looked up from germline, CDR1 is LGHDT and CDR2 is YNNKEL (reference sequence).

In DNA, the CDR3 is TGTGCCAGCCGCTATTGGGGAGTTGGAAACACCATATATTTT. The encoded protein is CASRYWGVGNTIYF. The chain joins TRBV5-4 to TRBJ1-3; the D is unclear. Deletions cut 7 bases from V and 3 bases from J, with 14 bases between. From germline, CDR1 is SGHNT and CDR2 YYREEE (reference sequence). This CDR3 contains 14 residues.

V usage is TRBV10-3 and J usage is TRBJ1-1; 8 bases are a match to TRBD1. Germline loops: CDR1 ENHRY, CDR2 SYGVKD. V lost 4 bases and J lost 4; bases outside the gene matches: 5. CDR3 length: 14 residues. DNA of the CDR3: TGTGCCATCAGTGGACAGGGGTCCCGCACTGAAGCTTTCTTT. Residues: CAISGQGSRTEAFF.

This clone was counted between two and nine times. V usage is TRBV24-1 and J usage is TRBJ1-5, with D tentatively TRBD1 (6 bases). V was pared by 4 bases and J by 4 bases, with 19 bases between. Germline V gene lookup returns CDR1 KGHDR and CDR2 SFDVKD. The length of the CDR3 is 17 residues. In DNA, the CDR3 is TGTGCCACCAGTGAACCCGGGACACAAGGTGGAAATCAGCCCCAGCATTTT. This encodes CATSEPGTQGGNQPQHF.

This chain uses TRBV19 with TRBJ1-1; 9 nucleotides agree with TRBD1. CDR3 length: 16 residues. The V gene end was trimmed by 6 bases and the J gene end by 5 bases; junction bases not matched to a gene: 13. CDR1 LNHDA and CDR2 SQIVND come from the germline V gene (reference sequence). The CDR3 protein is CASSRGQGGVGTEAFF. The CDR3, as DNA: TGTGCCAGTAGCCGGGGACAGGGAGGAGTGGGGACTGAAGCTTTCTTT.

The chain recombines TRBV3-1 (or the pseudogene TRBV3-2) with TRBJ2-5; 7 bases line up with TRBD1. CDR1 and CDR2 (germline): LGHDT, YNNKEL (reference sequence). The CDR3 loop spans 13 amino acids. After removal of 4 bases from V and 6 bases from J, the junction contained 5 bases not matched to a gene. CDR3 region: CASSPRRGQTQYF. Written as DNA, the CDR3 is TGTGCCAGCAGCCCTAGAAGGGGGCAGACCCAGTACTTC.

Only a few counts were recorded for this clone. The rearrangement links TRBV30 to TRBJ1-5; 12 bases are shared with TRBD1. Trimming removed 4 bases from V and 5 bases from J; junction bases left unmatched: 6. From germline, CDR1 is GTSNPN and CDR2 SVGIG (reference sequence). This CDR3 is 15 amino acids long. DNA of the CDR3: TGTGCCTGGAACCCCGGGACAGGGGGCGATCAGCCCCAGCATTTT. This encodes CAWNPGTGGDQPQHF.

This chain connects TRBV27 to TRBJ2-1, with D perhaps TRBD2 (5 bases). Germline assignment: CDR1 MNHEY and CDR2 SMNVEV (reference sequence). Trimming took 5 bases from V and 0 from J, leaving 11 bases between them. This CDR3 is 15 amino acids long. CDR3 DNA sequence: TGTGCCAGCAGTCGGTCGAGGGACTCCTACAATGAGCAGTTCTTC. It translates to CASSRSRDSYNEQFF.